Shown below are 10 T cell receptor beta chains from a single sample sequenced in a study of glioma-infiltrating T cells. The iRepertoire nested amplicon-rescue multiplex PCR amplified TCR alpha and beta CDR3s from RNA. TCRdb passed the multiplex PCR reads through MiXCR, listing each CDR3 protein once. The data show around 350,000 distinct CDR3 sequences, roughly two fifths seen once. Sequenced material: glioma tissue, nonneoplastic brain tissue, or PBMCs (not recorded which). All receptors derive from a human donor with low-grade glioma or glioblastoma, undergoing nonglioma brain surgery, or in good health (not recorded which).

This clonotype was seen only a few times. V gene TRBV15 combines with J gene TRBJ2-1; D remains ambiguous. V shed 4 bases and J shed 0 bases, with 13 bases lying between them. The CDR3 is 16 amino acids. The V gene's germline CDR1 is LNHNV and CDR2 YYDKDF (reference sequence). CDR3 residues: CATSTLGGYSYNEQFF. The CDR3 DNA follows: TGTGCCACCAGCACCCTCGGCGGTTACTCCTACAATGAGCAGTTCTTC.

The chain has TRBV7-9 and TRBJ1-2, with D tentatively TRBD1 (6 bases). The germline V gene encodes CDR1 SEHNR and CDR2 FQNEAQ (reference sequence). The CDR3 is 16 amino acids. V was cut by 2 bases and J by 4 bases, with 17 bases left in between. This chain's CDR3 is CASSLPRGNGTYGYTF. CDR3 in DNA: TGTGCCAGCAGCTTACCGAGGGGGAACGGAACCTATGGCTACACCTTC. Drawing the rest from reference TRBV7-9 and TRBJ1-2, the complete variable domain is DTGVSQNPRHKITKRGQNVTFRCDPISEHNRLYWYRQTLGQGPEFLTYFQNEAQLEKSRLLSDRFSAERPKGSFSTLEIQRTEQGDSAMYLCASSLPRGNGTYGYTFGSGTRLTVV.

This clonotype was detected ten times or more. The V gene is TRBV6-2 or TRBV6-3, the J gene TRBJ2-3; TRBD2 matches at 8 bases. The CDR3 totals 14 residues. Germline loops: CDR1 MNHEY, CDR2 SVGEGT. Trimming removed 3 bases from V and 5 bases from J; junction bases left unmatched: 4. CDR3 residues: CASSYSAGVDTQYF. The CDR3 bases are TGTGCCAGCAGTTATTCAGCGGGAGTAGATACGCAGTATTTT.

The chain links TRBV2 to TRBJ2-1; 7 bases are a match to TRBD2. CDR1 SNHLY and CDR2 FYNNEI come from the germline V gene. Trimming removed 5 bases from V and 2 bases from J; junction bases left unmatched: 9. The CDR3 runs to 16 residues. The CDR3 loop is CASSPIGREAYNEQFF. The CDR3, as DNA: TGTGCCAGCAGTCCCATCGGACGGGAGGCCTACAATGAGCAGTTCTTC.

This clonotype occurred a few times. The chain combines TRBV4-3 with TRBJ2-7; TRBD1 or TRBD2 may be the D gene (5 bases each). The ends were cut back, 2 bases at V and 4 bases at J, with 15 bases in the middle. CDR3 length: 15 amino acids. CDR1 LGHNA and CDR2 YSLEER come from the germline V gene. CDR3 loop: CASSQYPGPEYEQYF. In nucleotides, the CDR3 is TGCGCCAGCAGCCAATATCCGGGACCAGAATACGAGCAGTACTTC.

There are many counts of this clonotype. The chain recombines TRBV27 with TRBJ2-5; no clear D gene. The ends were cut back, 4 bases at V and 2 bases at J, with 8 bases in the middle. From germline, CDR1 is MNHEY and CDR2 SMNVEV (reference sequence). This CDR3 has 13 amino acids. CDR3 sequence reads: CASSSHLQETQYF. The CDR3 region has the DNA TGTGCCAGCAGTTCCCACCTACAAGAGACCCAGTACTTC.

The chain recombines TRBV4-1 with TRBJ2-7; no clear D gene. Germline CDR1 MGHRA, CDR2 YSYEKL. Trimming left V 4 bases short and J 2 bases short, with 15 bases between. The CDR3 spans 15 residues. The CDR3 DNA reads TGCGCCAGCAGCCGACAATTCCTTAACACCTACGAGCAGTACTTC. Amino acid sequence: CASSRQFLNTYEQYF.

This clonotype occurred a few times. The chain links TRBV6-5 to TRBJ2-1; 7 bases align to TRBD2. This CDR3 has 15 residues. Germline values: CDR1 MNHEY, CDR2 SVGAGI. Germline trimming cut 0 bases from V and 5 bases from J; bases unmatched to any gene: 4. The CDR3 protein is CASSYSASGHNEQFF. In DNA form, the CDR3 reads TGTGCCAGCAGTTACTCGGCTAGCGGTCACAATGAGCAGTTCTTC.

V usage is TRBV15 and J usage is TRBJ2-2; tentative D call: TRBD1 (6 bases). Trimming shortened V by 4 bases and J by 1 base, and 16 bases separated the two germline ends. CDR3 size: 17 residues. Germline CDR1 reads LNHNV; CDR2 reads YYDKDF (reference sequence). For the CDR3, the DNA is TGTGCCACCAGCACCCTCCTACGCAGGGGGAACACCGGGGAGCTGTTTTTT. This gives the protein CATSTLLRRGNTGELFF.

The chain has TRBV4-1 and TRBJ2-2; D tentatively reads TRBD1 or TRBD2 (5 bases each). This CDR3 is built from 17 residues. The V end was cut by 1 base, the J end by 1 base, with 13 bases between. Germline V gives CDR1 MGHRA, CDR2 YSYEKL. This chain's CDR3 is CASSQAPGRLNTGELFF. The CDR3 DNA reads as TGCGCCAGCAGCCAAGCCCCGGGACGGCTGAACACCGGGGAGCTGTTTTTT.